The 32 T cell receptor beta chains listed next were all sequenced from one sample in a study of shared clonotypes between healthy human individuals. Assay used: immunoSEQ multiplex PCR; TCRdb lists only in-frame clones, some missing. The sample includes 2,100,000 or so clones, around 95% of them seen just once. The material sequenced was naive CD4+ T cells sorted from blood. Subset defined: CD45RA+ positively selected. These TCRs come from a man younger than 35 in good health.

A remark on this clone: Other DNA sequences of this sample code for an identical CDR3. The rearrangement uses TRBV9 and TRBJ2-2; the D is unclear. The CDR3 length is 12 residues. V lost 2 bases and J lost 2, with 1 base in between. Looked up from germline, CDR1 is SGDLS and CDR2 is YYNGEE. This CDR3 is CASSVNTGELFF. For the CDR3, the DNA is TGTGCCAGCAGCGTCAACACCGGGGAGCTGTTTTTT.

The chain joins TRBV7-9 to TRBJ1-4; D is unresolved. V was pared by 0 bases and J by 5 bases, with 7 bases between. Per germline, CDR1 SEHNR and CDR2 FQNEAQ (reference sequence). The CDR3 is 14 amino acids. CDR3 sequence (DNA): TGTGCCAGCAGCTTAGCAGTCGTAAATGAAAAACTGTTTTTT. Its translation is CASSLAVVNEKLFF.

The chain uses TRBV6-6 and TRBJ1-5; TRBD1 agrees at 9 bases. Germline values: CDR1 MNHNY, CDR2 SVGAGI (reference sequence). After removal of 5 bases from V and 5 bases from J, the junction contained 7 bases not matched to a gene. The CDR3 extends over 15 amino acids. The CDR3 loop reads CASSGGQGGDQPQHF. The CDR3, as DNA: TGTGCCAGCAGTGGGGGACAGGGTGGCGATCAGCCCCAGCATTTT.

This clone showed up just once. Other DNA variants within this sample encode the same CDR3. This chain uses TRBV29-1 with TRBJ2-3; D not certain. CDR3 length equals 13 residues. The V gene's germline CDR1 is SQVTM and CDR2 ANQGSEA. Trimming took 4 bases from V and 3 from J, leaving 11 bases between them. The CDR3 is CSVVGRLTDTQYF. DNA for the CDR3: TGCAGCGTTGTGGGTCGATTAACAGATACGCAGTATTTT.

V and J are TRBV4-3 and TRBJ1-1; D unclear. V was trimmed by 1 base and J by 0 bases, leaving 9 bases between them. The CDR3 sequence is 15 residues long. Germline-derived CDR1 and CDR2 are LGHNA and YSLEER. CDR3 sequence: CASSQAPGVNTEAFF. CDR3 DNA sequence: TGCGCCAGCAGCCAAGCCCCAGGAGTGAACACTGAAGCTTTCTTT.

In this sample, this clone turned up once. The rearrangement joins TRBV14 to TRBJ1-4; D is uncertain. Deletions cut 3 bases from V and 2 bases from J, with 10 bases between. This CDR3 is 15 amino acids long. CDR1 is SGHDN, CDR2 FVKESK, per germline. The CDR3 sequence is CASSQGAWTNEKLFF. CDR3 sequence (DNA): TGTGCCAGCAGCCAGGGCGCGTGGACTAATGAAAAACTGTTTTTT.

This CDR3 is CASSQEWAGGLHEQFF. The DNA for the CDR3 is TGCGCCAGCAGCCAAGAATGGGCGGGAGGGCTCCATGAGCAGTTCTTC. The genes are TRBV4-3 and TRBJ2-1; 9 bases align to TRBD2. The CDR3 spans 16 residues. With 0 bases clipped from V and 8 bases from J, the junction kept 8 bases outside the gene matches. The germline gives CDR1 LGHNA, CDR2 YSLEER.

As to this clone: Other DNA sequences within the sample encode an identical CDR3. This chain links TRBV6-1 with TRBJ2-7, with TRBD1 identical over 10 bases. Per the germline V gene, CDR1 is MNHNS and CDR2 is SASEGT. The J segment lost 1 base and the V segment lost 6 bases, leaving 6 bases of the junction unmatched. The CDR3 has 15 amino acids. CDR3 sequence reads: CASRGRDRGSYEQYF. CDR3 nucleotide sequence: TGTGCCAGCAGGGGAAGGGACAGGGGATCCTACGAGCAGTACTTC.

V and J are TRBV7-9 and TRBJ2-5; perhaps TRBD1 as D (6 bases). The CDR3 has 14 amino acids. CDR1 is SEHNR, CDR2 FQNEAQ, per germline (reference sequence). V was pared by 1 base and J by 5 bases, with 11 bases between. CDR3 in DNA: TGTGCCAGCAGCTTAGTTACAGGGTACGAGACCCAGTACTTC. Translated: CASSLVTGYETQYF. Full variable domain (remainder filled in from reference TRBV7-9 and TRBJ2-5): DTGVSQNPRHKITKRGQNVTFRCDPISEHNRLYWYRQTLGQGPEFLTYFQNEAQLEKSRLLSDRFSAERPKGSFSTLEIQRTEQGDSAMYLCASSLVTGYETQYFGPGTRLLVL.

The chain's CDR3 is CASSLGDRAPNYGYTF. The CDR3 DNA is TGTGCCAGCAGCTTAGGAGACAGGGCCCCTAACTATGGCTACACCTTC. The rearrangement uses TRBV13 and TRBJ1-2; 7 bases align to TRBD1. The germline V gene has CDR1 PRHDT and CDR2 FYEKMQ (reference sequence). V dropped 0 bases and J dropped 0; count of bases not matched to a gene: 4. The CDR3 extends over 16 amino acids.

V and J are TRBV7-2 and TRBJ1-6; possibly TRBD1 for D (5 bases). The V gene's germline CDR1 is SGHTA and CDR2 FQGNSA. V lost 3 bases and J lost 4, with 7 bases in between. The CDR3 has 14 amino acids. CDR3 in amino acids: CASSFDRYNSPLHF. The CDR3, as DNA: TGTGCCAGCAGCTTCGACAGATATAATTCACCCCTCCACTTT. The entire variable domain, with the rest obtained from reference TRBV7-2 and TRBJ1-6, is as follows: GAGVSQSPSNKVTEKGKDVELRCDPISGHTALYWYRQSLGQGLEFLIYFQGNSAPDKSGLPSDRFSAERTGGSVSTLTIQRTQQEDSAVYLCASSFDRYNSPLHFGNGTRLTVT.

The chain carries TRBV25-1 and TRBJ1-6, with unresolved D. Germline CDR1 and CDR2: MGHDK and SYGVNS. Deletions cut 4 bases from V and 10 bases from J, with 17 bases between. The CDR3 covers 15 residues. The CDR3 sequence is CASSVPGPSPSPLHF. The CDR3 DNA follows: TGTGCCAGCAGTGTACCCGGGCCAAGCCCCTCACCCCTCCACTTT. The full variable domain, completed using reference TRBV25-1 and TRBJ1-6, is EADIYQTPRYLVIGTGKKITLECSQTMGHDKMYWYQQDPGMELHLIHYSYGVNSTEKGDLSSESTVSRIRTEHFPLTLESARPSHTSQYLCASSVPGPSPSPLHFGNGTRLTVT.

This rearrangement joins TRBV6-1 to TRBJ1-5; D is unclear. Germline V gives CDR1 MNHNS, CDR2 SASEGT. Trimming removed 6 bases from V and 5 bases from J, with 8 bases in between. This CDR3 spans 12 amino acids. Written as DNA, the CDR3 is TGTGCCAGCAGCGACCTCCATCAGCCCCAGCATTTT. Protein product: CASSDLHQPQHF.

V is TRBV30 and J is TRBJ1-2; D is uncertain. CDR3 length equals 13 residues. The V end was cut by 0 bases, the J end by 3 bases, with 8 bases between. Per germline, CDR1 GTSNPN and CDR2 SVGIG (reference sequence). The CDR3 DNA sequence: TGTGCCTGGAGTGTGTCCCTGGACTATGGCTACACCTTC. Its translation: CAWSVSLDYGYTF.

V and J are TRBV2 and TRBJ2-7, with a weak D call TRBD1 (5 bases). Trimming left V 10 bases short and J 2 bases short, with 18 bases between. Germline V gene sequence: CDR1 SNHLY, CDR2 FYNNEI. The length of the CDR3 is 14 residues. Here the CDR3 reads CATGAVVGPYEQYF. For the CDR3, the DNA is TGTGCCACTGGGGCGGTTGTAGGACCCTACGAGCAGTACTTC. The whole variable domain, filled in from reference TRBV2 and TRBJ2-7, reads EPEVTQTPSHQVTQMGQEVILRCVPISNHLYFYWYRQILGQKVEFLVSFYNNEISEKSEIFDDQFSVERPDGSNFTLKIRSTKLEDSAMYFCATGAVVGPYEQYFGPGTRLTVT.

This clone was seen only once. V gene TRBV5-4 combines with J gene TRBJ2-2; the D is unclear. V dropped 4 bases and J dropped 1 base, with 8 bases sitting between them. Germline V gene lookup returns CDR1 SGHNT and CDR2 YYREEE (reference sequence). The CDR3 loop spans 14 amino acids. The CDR3 nucleotides are TGTGCCAGCAGCCCGCACAGGAACACCGGGGAGCTGTTTTTT. This codes for CASSPHRNTGELFF.

The CDR3 bases are TGTGCCAGCAGCTGGTCCCTTGGGGACAGGGCTGAAGCTTTCTTT. Its translation: CASSWSLGDRAEAFF. The genes are TRBV5-4 and TRBJ1-1; TRBD1 agrees at 9 bases. Germline CDR1 and CDR2: SGHNT and YYREEE (reference sequence). This CDR3 spans 15 amino acids. V was pared by 3 bases and J by 6 bases, with 9 bases of the junction left unmatched.

The chain carries TRBV29-1 and TRBJ1-2; D call uncertain. Deletions cut 3 bases from V and 4 bases from J, with 15 bases between. Germline CDR1 reads SQVTM; CDR2 reads ANQGSEA. The CDR3 consists of 14 residues. CDR3 nucleotides: TGCAGCGTTGATCTACGAGACACTCTCTATGGCTACACCTTC. This encodes CSVDLRDTLYGYTF.

The chain employs TRBV2 and TRBJ2-2, with no clear D. Deletions cut 3 bases from V and 7 bases from J, with 12 bases between. The germline CDR1 and CDR2 sequences are SNHLY and FYNNEI. CDR3 length: 14 amino acids. CDR3 amino acids: CASSDTRLVGELFF. Written as DNA, the CDR3 is TGTGCCAGCAGTGATACTCGGTTGGTCGGGGAGCTGTTTTTT.

The chain links TRBV4-1 to TRBJ2-3; 9 bases map to TRBD1. The trim removed 2 bases at V and 0 bases at J, leaving 9 bases unmatched. Germline loops: CDR1 MGHRA, CDR2 YSYEKL. The CDR3 has 18 amino acids. CDR3 bases: TGCGCCAGCAGCCAACCGGGACAGGGCCTAACTAGCACAGATACGCAGTATTTT. This translates into CASSQPGQGLTSTDTQYF.

The chain couples TRBV2 to TRBJ1-4, with TRBD1 as a possible D gene (5 bases). This CDR3 has 15 amino acids. Trimming shortened V by 7 bases and J by 3 bases, and 15 bases separated the two germline ends. The germline gives CDR1 SNHLY, CDR2 FYNNEI. CDR3 loop: CASKKVRGANEKLFF. The DNA for the CDR3 is TGTGCCAGCAAAAAGGTCCGGGGGGCTAATGAAAAACTGTTTTTT.

The chain carries TRBV7-8 and TRBJ2-5, with D unclear. The CDR3 has 14 residues. Trimming removed 5 bases from V and 5 bases from J, with 15 bases in between. Germline V gene sequence: CDR1 SGHVS, CDR2 FQNEAQ. CDR3 sequence (DNA): TGTGCCAGCAGCCCCCGGGCCCGTTTGGAGACCCAGTACTTC. This encodes CASSPRARLETQYF.

J is TRBJ1-4 and V is TRBV2, with D perhaps matching TRBD1 (5 bases). The CDR3 loop spans 15 amino acids. The V gene lost 5 bases and the J gene lost 4 bases, with 14 bases spanning the gap. From germline, CDR1 is SNHLY and CDR2 FYNNEI. CDR3 residues: CASSRGTVFNEKLFF. The CDR3 DNA follows: TGTGCCAGCAGTCGGGGGACGGTGTTTAATGAAAAACTGTTTTTT.

This clone occurred once. Germline is not matched at one junction end, which may reflect a read error. The J gene is TRBJ2-7, the V gene TRBV10-3; 7 bases map to TRBD2. The CDR3 loop spans 12 amino acids. Germline V lookup: CDR1 ENHRY, CDR2 SYGVKD. The CDR3 bases are TGTGCCCTCAGCCCGGGGGGACTCGAGCAGTACTTC. Amino acids: CALSPGGLEQYF.

The chain is built from TRBV19 and TRBJ2-2; D is undetermined. The CDR3 runs to 15 residues. V was trimmed by 1 base and J by 1 base, leaving 7 bases between them. The germline V gene has CDR1 LNHDA and CDR2 SQIVND (reference sequence). The CDR3 DNA is TGTGCCAGTAGTATAGCAAACCGGAACACCGGGGAGCTGTTTTTT. Translated, it gives CASSIANRNTGELFF.

The chain links TRBV30 to TRBJ2-3; D gene unclear. The CDR3 is made up of 11 amino acids. The germline gives CDR1 GTSNPN, CDR2 SVGIG (reference sequence). V lost 1 base and J 5 bases, leaving 4 bases between the germline ends. CDR3: CAWSEEDTQYF. As DNA, the CDR3 is TGTGCCTGGAGTGAGGAAGATACGCAGTATTTT.

The gene calls are TRBV2 and TRBJ2-7; 9 positions agree with TRBD1. The junction had 9 bases not matched to a gene; V was cut back by 6 bases and J by 6 bases. The CDR3 sequence is 14 residues long. The germline V gene has CDR1 SNHLY and CDR2 FYNNEI. For the CDR3, the DNA is TGTGCCAGCAGGGGACAGGGAAGTAATGGCGAGCAGTACTTC. It codes for CASRGQGSNGEQYF.

With respect to this clone: Other DNA sequences from this sample encode an identical CDR3 as well. The V call is TRBV2, the J call TRBJ2-2; D is ambiguous. Trimming removed 6 bases at V and 5 bases at J, with 4 bases between. The germline gives CDR1 SNHLY, CDR2 FYNNEI. This CDR3 comprises 11 residues. The CDR3 reads CASRGTGELFF. The CDR3 region has the DNA TGTGCCAGCAGGGGTACCGGGGAGCTGTTTTTT.

This sequence joins TRBV13 and TRBJ2-7, with 10 bases matching TRBD2. The germline CDR1 and CDR2 sequences are PRHDT and FYEKMQ (reference sequence). V shed 3 bases and J 1 base; nucleotides not matched to a gene: 9. This CDR3 is 17 amino acids long. The CDR3 DNA is TGTGCCAGCAGCTTCCTCACTAGCGGGATAGGGTCCTACGAGCAGTACTTC. Translating gives CASSFLTSGIGSYEQYF.

The J gene is TRBJ1-5, the V gene TRBV2, with unresolved D. CDR1 is SNHLY and CDR2 is FYNNEI in the germline V gene. V lost 7 bases and J 4 bases, leaving 14 bases between the germline ends. CDR3 length equals 14 residues. The CDR3 region has the DNA TGTGCCAGCACCCTGGAGGGTTTAAATCAGCCCCAGCATTTT. It specifies CASTLEGLNQPQHF.

The chain uses TRBV5-4 and TRBJ2-7; D uncertain. Trimming took 0 bases from V and 1 from J, leaving 5 bases between them. CDR1 is SGHNT, CDR2 YYREEE, per germline (reference sequence). The CDR3 has 13 amino acids. This CDR3 is CASSLEQSYEQYF. CDR3 bases: TGTGCCAGCAGCTTGGAACAGTCCTACGAGCAGTACTTC.

This clone was counted once. Other DNA sequences in this sample translate to the same CDR3. V gene TRBV7-8 combines with J gene TRBJ2-5; no reliable D call. The CDR3 loop spans 11 amino acids. Germline V gives CDR1 SGHVS, CDR2 FQNEAQ. V shed 3 bases and J shed 4 bases, with 3 bases lying between them. The CDR3 bases are TGTGCCAGCAGCTTTAGAGAGACCCAGTACTTC. Its translation: CASSFRETQYF.